These 26 T cell receptor beta chains were all obtained from the same sample, sequenced in a study of identical twins. TCRdb ran MiXCR on the 5' RACE reads and lists one entry per CDR3 protein. This repertoire shows approximately 20,000 distinct CDR3 sequences, approximately 70% found once; its top ten account for 5.9%. Sequencing was done on a sample of memory (CD45RO+) T cells sorted from blood. The receptors originated from a woman between 18 and 29 years old in good health. This table probably holds off-target reads from a library built for another chain.

This clonotype appeared a few times. CDR3 amino acids: CASSYSGTGELFF. The CDR3 DNA sequence: TGTGCCAGCAGTTACTCGGGTACAGGGGAGCTGTTTTTT. The rearrangement links TRBV6-2 or TRBV6-3 to TRBJ2-2; D remains unclear. Trimming pared 0 bases from V and 8 bases from J, leaving 7 bases between. This CDR3 has 13 residues. CDR1 is MNHEY and CDR2 is SVGEGT in the germline V gene.

This chain connects TRBV20-1 to TRBJ2-5; D is unclear. The CDR3 extends over 11 amino acids. V gave up 4 bases and J gave up 5 bases, with 8 bases separating them. Germline CDR1 and CDR2: DFQATT and SNEGSKA (reference sequence). The CDR3 nucleotides read TGCAGTGCTATTGGCTATGAGACCCAGTACTTC. Its protein product is CSAIGYETQYF.

The rearrangement links TRBV9 to TRBJ2-7; D gene ambiguous. V lost 4 bases, J lost 10 bases, and 12 bases lay in between. Germline CDR1 reads SGDLS; CDR2 reads YYNGEE. This CDR3 comprises 11 residues. For the CDR3, the DNA is TGTGCCAGCAGCCCCCCTACGGAACAGTACTTC. Translation: CASSPPTEQYF.

CDR3: CASSLVSGSVGEQFF. The DNA of the CDR3 is TGTGCCAGCAGCTTAGTGAGCGGGAGTGTGGGTGAGCAGTTCTTC. The chain combines TRBV7-9 with TRBJ2-1; 8 bases agree with TRBD2. The junction had 8 bases not matched to a gene; V was cut back by 1 base and J by 9 bases. CDR3 length equals 15 residues. Germline CDR1 is SEHNR and CDR2 is FQNEAQ (reference sequence).

This clonotype was counted only a few times. The rearrangement uses TRBV6-2 or TRBV6-3 and TRBJ2-7; TRBD1 aligns across 7 bases. Per germline, CDR1 MNHEY and CDR2 SVGEGT. Losses at the gene ends were 6 bases for V and 3 bases for J; bases not matched to a gene: 8. There are 14 residues in the CDR3. CDR3 protein: CASREDRSGYEQYF. DNA for the CDR3: TGTGCCAGCAGAGAGGACAGGTCAGGCTACGAGCAGTACTTC.

The chain joins TRBV2 to TRBJ1-2; weak D call: TRBD1 (5 bases). Germline V lookup: CDR1 SNHLY, CDR2 FYNNEI. The CDR3 contains 13 residues. V gave up 4 bases and J gave up 9 bases, with 15 bases separating them. The CDR3 spells CASSVRQGHSYTF. The DNA of the CDR3 is TGTGCCAGCAGTGTCCGTCAGGGTCATAGCTACACCTTC.

The chain employs TRBV18 and TRBJ1-6; TRBD1 agrees at 7 bases. Germline CDR1 KGHSH, CDR2 LQKENI. CDR3 length equals 17 residues. With V trimmed by 3 bases and J by 6 bases, 11 bases remained unmatched. CDR3 nucleotides: TGTGCCAGCTCACCCTACCGCCCGACAGGGAGTAATTCACCCCTCCACTTT. Its protein product is CASSPYRPTGSNSPLHF.

This clonotype has more than one count but fewer than ten. This rearrangement joins TRBV5-1 to TRBJ2-1; 9 bases are shared with TRBD2. CDR1 and CDR2 from the germline V gene are SGHRS and YFSETQ. V trimming: 0 bases; J trimming: 7 bases; junction bases outside the gene matches: 2. This CDR3 region has 14 residues. The CDR3 loop reads CASSLGLAGNEQFF. The CDR3 DNA reads as TGCGCCAGCAGCTTGGGCCTAGCGGGGAATGAGCAGTTCTTC.

This clonotype was picked up one time. The chain is built from TRBV6-2 or TRBV6-3 and TRBJ2-6, with D perhaps matching TRBD2 (5 bases). CDR3 length equals 15 residues. The V gene's germline CDR1 is MNHEY and CDR2 SVGEGT. Trimming removed 2 bases from V and 0 bases from J, with 5 bases in between. CDR3 sequence (DNA): TGTGCCAGCAGTTACGCGGGCTCTGGGGCCAACGTCCTGACTTTC. This encodes CASSYAGSGANVLTF.

CDR3 amino acids: CATSRRERSYNEQFF. CDR3 bases: TGTGCCACCAGCAGGCGGGAGCGCTCCTACAATGAGCAGTTCTTC. The chain recombines TRBV15 with TRBJ2-1; 7 bases agree with TRBD2. Germline V lookup: CDR1 LNHNV, CDR2 YYDKDF (reference sequence). The CDR3 runs 15 residues. V gave up 3 bases and J gave up 0 bases; unmatched junction bases: 2.

The chain couples TRBV29-1 to TRBJ2-5, with 11 bases identical to TRBD2. Germline values: CDR1 SQVTM, CDR2 ANQGSEA. This CDR3 has 13 residues. After removal of 8 bases from V and 2 bases from J, the junction contained 4 bases not matched to a gene. The CDR3 protein is CSQTSGVQETQYF. Written as DNA, the CDR3 is TGCAGCCAGACTAGCGGGGTGCAAGAGACCCAGTACTTC.

The gene calls are TRBV20-1 and TRBJ2-5, with 12 bases matching TRBD2. V dropped 3 bases and J dropped 2; count of bases not matched to a gene: 13. Germline lookup yields CDR1 DFQATT and CDR2 SNEGSKA (reference sequence). The CDR3 is 18 amino acids. CDR3 coding DNA: TGCAGTGCTAGTTTGGGACTAGCGGGCCACCAGCGTCAAGAGACCCAGTACTTC. Translating gives CSASLGLAGHQRQETQYF.

CDR3 region: CASTPRGRLNTGELFF. The CDR3 nucleotides are TGTGCCAGCACCCCGCGAGGGCGACTTAACACCGGGGAGCTGTTTTTT. The V and J genes are TRBV7-9 and TRBJ2-2, with D perhaps TRBD2 (5 bases). Germline V gene data show CDR1 as SEHNR and CDR2 as FQNEAQ (reference sequence). The CDR3 consists of 16 residues. Trimming took off 7 bases at V and 2 bases at J, with 17 bases between the two ends.

The genes are TRBV11-2 and TRBJ2-5; either TRBD1 or TRBD2 may supply D (5 bases each). The CDR3 is 14 amino acids. Trimming took 5 bases from V and 3 from J, leaving 13 bases between them. Germline CDR1 and CDR2: SGHAT and FQNNGV. CDR3 bases: TGTGCCAGCAGCGGTTTGAGGGGAAAAGAGACCCAGTACTTC. This translates into CASSGLRGKETQYF.

This clonotype has more than one count but fewer than ten. This chain links TRBV2 with TRBJ2-6; TRBD1 is a possible D gene (6 bases). This CDR3 has 16 amino acids. V lost 6 bases to trimming and J lost 0 bases, with 12 bases between them. Germline assignment: CDR1 SNHLY and CDR2 FYNNEI. The CDR3 region has the DNA TGTGCCAGCAGAGGGGGTAGCAGCTCTGGGGCCAACGTCCTGACTTTC. Protein product: CASRGGSSSGANVLTF.

The chain couples TRBV29-1 to TRBJ2-2; 12 bases agree with TRBD2. Losses at the gene ends were 7 bases for V and 7 bases for J; bases not matched to a gene: 13. CDR1 is SQVTM and CDR2 is ANQGSEA in the germline V gene. This CDR3 is built from 16 residues. The CDR3 DNA reads as TGCAGCGCCGCACCCGGACTAGCGGGATCGGTCGGGGAGCTGTTTTTT. Amino acid sequence: CSAAPGLAGSVGELFF.

The chain combines TRBV30 with TRBJ2-1, with 7 bases that match TRBD1. Germline V gene lookup returns CDR1 GTSNPN and CDR2 SVGIG (reference sequence). This CDR3 has 15 residues. Trimming cost V 2 bases and J 0 bases; bases outside gene matches: 4. CDR3 in amino acids: CAWSPGTASYNEQFF. DNA for the CDR3: TGTGCCTGGAGTCCCGGGACAGCCTCCTACAATGAGCAGTTCTTC.

The chain combines TRBV27 with TRBJ2-7, with TRBD1 matching over 7 bases. J lost 3 bases, V lost 2 bases, and 13 bases had no gene match. CDR1 and CDR2 (germline): MNHEY, SMNVEV (reference sequence). CDR3 size: 17 residues. This chain's CDR3 is CASSLDPPDRSIYEQYF. The CDR3 DNA is TGTGCCAGCAGTTTAGATCCTCCGGACAGGTCTATCTACGAGCAGTACTTC.

The chain uses TRBV6-5 and TRBJ2-7; D remains ambiguous. The CDR3 spans 11 residues. V was pared by 8 bases and J by 0 bases, with 5 bases between. The germline V gene has CDR1 MNHEY and CDR2 SVGAGI. CDR3 coding DNA: TGTGCCAGCCGGAGCTCCTACGAGCAGTACTTC. It yields the protein CASRSSYEQYF.

The gene calls are TRBV5-1 and TRBJ2-6; D call uncertain. The germline V gene has CDR1 SGHRS and CDR2 YFSETQ. V was cut by 5 bases and J by 2 bases, with 11 bases left in between. The CDR3 is made up of 15 amino acids. Here the CDR3 reads CASREVLAGANVLTF. The CDR3 nucleotides read TGCGCCAGCAGAGAGGTTCTGGCTGGGGCCAACGTCCTGACTTTC.

The rearrangement joins TRBV10-1 to TRBJ2-4; D is ambiguous. Germline assignment: CDR1 WNHNN and CDR2 SYGVQD (reference sequence). The CDR3 extends over 14 amino acids. V was trimmed by 6 bases and J by 1 base, leaving 10 bases between them. CDR3 nucleotide sequence: TGCGCCAGCAGCGACAAGTTTGCCAAAAACATTCAGTACTTC. It translates to CASSDKFAKNIQYF.

The rearrangement joins TRBV30 to TRBJ2-7; D ambiguous. V lost 3 bases, J lost 3 bases, and 9 bases lay in between. The CDR3 runs 12 residues. The germline V gene has CDR1 GTSNPN and CDR2 SVGIG (reference sequence). The CDR3 DNA reads TGTGCCTGGAGCAGGAAGAGCTACGAGCAGTACTTC. It codes for CAWSRKSYEQYF.

This chain uses TRBV20-1 with TRBJ2-1; 8 nucleotides line up with TRBD2. With 2 bases clipped from V and 6 bases from J, the junction kept 9 bases outside the gene matches. The germline CDR1 and CDR2 sequences are DFQATT and SNEGSKA (reference sequence). CDR3 length: 15 residues. The CDR3 loop reads CSARIRGGLRNEQFF. The CDR3 coding sequence is TGCAGTGCTAGAATACGGGGGGGACTCCGCAATGAGCAGTTCTTC.

The V and J genes are TRBV12-3 or TRBV12-4 and TRBJ2-3; D call uncertain. The germline V and J ends were trimmed by 6 bases and 2 bases, with 15 bases remaining between them. This CDR3 spans 15 amino acids. This CDR3 reads CASSPDPAVTDTQYF. The CDR3 DNA reads TGTGCCAGCAGCCCCGACCCGGCGGTCACAGATACGCAGTATTTT.

This clonotype was found a few times. V gene TRBV25-1 combines with J gene TRBJ2-7; no reliable D call. This CDR3 region has 15 residues. V was clipped by 3 bases and J by 1 base, with 13 bases between them. The germline V gene has CDR1 MGHDK and CDR2 SYGVNS. In DNA, the CDR3 is TGTGCCAGCAGTGAGAGACCGGGCCCATCCTACGAGCAGTACTTC. Translating gives CASSERPGPSYEQYF.

The CDR3 loop is CASSRTDLLNSPLHF. CDR3 DNA sequence: TGTGCCAGCAGCCGCACGGACCTACTTAATTCACCCCTCCACTTT. This chain connects TRBV5-6 to TRBJ1-6; D is uncertain. Trimming pared 4 bases from V and 6 bases from J, leaving 14 bases between. CDR1 and CDR2 from the germline V gene are SGHDT and YYEEEE. The CDR3 runs 15 residues.